This TCR beta chain is drawn from a study of blood T cell repertoires in COVID-19. Study-wide background: Researchers got acute and convalescent COVID-19 samples from the United States, Italy and Spain. Sample material is recorded as cDNA or gDNA derived from T cells, B-cell-depleted T cells, or PBMCs.

This table comes from immunoSEQ multiplex PCR, and its TCRdb copy is limited to in-frame clones, with some not included. The sample holds roughly 330,000 clones, more than 70% seen once. Cohorts were determined from participant-reported clinical history. Cohort 3 recovery required two negative PCRs, clearance, or symptom resolution. V was cut by 0 bases and J by 0 bases, with 10 bases left in between. The CDR3 covers 16 residues. Germline V gives CDR1 SGHRS, CDR2 YFSETQ. Sequencing input: PBMCs or T cells enriched from blood (not recorded which). The TCR was taken from a woman aged 25 to 45 who had recovered from COVID-19. The gene calls are TRBV5-1 and TRBJ2-1; D unclear. CDR3 DNA sequence: TGCGCCAGCAGCTTGGGATGGCCAACCTCCTACAATGAGCAGTTCTTC. This gives the protein CASSLGWPTSYNEQFF.